The entry that follows covers one TCR beta chain sequence. Its matching antigen is unknown. One entry per CDR3 protein results from TCRdb running MiXCR on the 5' RACE reads. Here the sample spans 200,000 to 300,000 distinct CDR3 sequences, around 17% being singletons. This entry is derived from a study of T-cell memory formation after mild COVID-19. Notes on the study in general: Those CD4+ clones that contracted were mainly in CM and EM (CD8+ ones in EMRA).

This clonotype originated in a man between 18 and 35 years old who had mild COVID-19 (a few samples of this study predate the infection). Cell type and time point are not known. The sample comprised PBMCs or a T cell subset sorted from them (not recorded which).

The CDR3 bases are TGCAGTGCTAGAGATGGTGGGATCTCTGGGGCCAACGTCCTGACTTTC. Its protein is CSARDGGISGANVLTF. The chain links TRBV20-1 to TRBJ2-6; no clear D gene. The germline CDR1 and CDR2 sequences are DFQATT and SNEGSKA (reference sequence). V lost 0 bases, J lost 0 bases, and 9 bases lay in between. The CDR3 length is 16 residues.